The clone carrying this T cell receptor (beta chain) has ten or more counts. The entry originates in a study of patients and donors after allogeneic stem cell transplantation. The CDR3 runs 14 residues. V shed 5 bases, J shed 6 bases, and the junction held 9 bases outside the gene matches. MiXCR, run by TCRdb on the RT-PCR reads, gives a single entry per CDR3 protein. The sample contains 87,000 or so distinct CDR3 sequences, roughly 5.2% of which appear only once. This sequence joins TRBV12-3 or TRBV12-4 and TRBJ2-7; 8 bases match TRBD2. Material for sequencing was blood, either unsorted or a sorted T cell fraction (not recorded which). The receptor comes from a human donor who was either an allogeneic HSCT recipient or a stem cell or donor lymphocyte infusion donor (not recorded which). It is not recorded whose cells these are; they may come from a transplant donor. The chain's CDR3 is CASSRSGSLFEQYF. CDR3 nucleotides: TGTGCCAGCAGTCGCAGCGGGAGTCTGTTCGAGCAGTACTTC.